This T cell receptor beta chain was sequenced during a study of cytomegalovirus exposure and HLA in healthy donors. This CDR3 contains 14 residues. J lost 0 bases, V lost 6 bases, and 2 bases had no gene match. The germline CDR1 and CDR2 sequences are KGHSH and LQKENI. PCR was performed using 60 Vbeta and 13 Jbeta primers. Data came from immunoSEQ multiplex PCR; TCRdb stores just in-frame clones and leaves some out. The sample has some 140,000 clones, approximately 80% seen once. The sequence was obtained from a man younger than 45 in good health and CMV-seronegative. The sample taken for sequencing was PBMCs. The gene calls are TRBV18 and TRBJ2-3; 8 bases match TRBD1. Here the CDR3 reads CASSRDRSTDTQYF. The CDR3 nucleotides are TGTGCCAGCTCTCGGGACAGGAGCACAGATACGCAGTATTTT.